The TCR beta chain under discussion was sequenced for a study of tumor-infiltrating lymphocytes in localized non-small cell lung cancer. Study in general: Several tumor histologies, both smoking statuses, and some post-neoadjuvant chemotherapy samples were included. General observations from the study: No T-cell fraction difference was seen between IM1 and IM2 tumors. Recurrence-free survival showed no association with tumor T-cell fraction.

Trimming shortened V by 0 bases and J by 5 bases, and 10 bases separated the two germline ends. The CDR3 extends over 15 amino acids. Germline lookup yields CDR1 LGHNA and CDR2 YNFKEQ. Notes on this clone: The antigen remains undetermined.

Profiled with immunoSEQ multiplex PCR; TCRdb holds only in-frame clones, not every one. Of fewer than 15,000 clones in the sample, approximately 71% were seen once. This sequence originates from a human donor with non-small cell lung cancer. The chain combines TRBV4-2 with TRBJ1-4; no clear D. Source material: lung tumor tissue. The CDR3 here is CASSQDLDWNEKLFF. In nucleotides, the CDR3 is TGTGCCAGCAGCCAAGATCTAGACTGGAATGAAAAACTGTTTTTT.